The next 17 T cell receptor beta chains were all read from a single sample in a study of blood T cells in healthy people across ages. With a J-beta primer mix and a sample-barcoded 5' primer, a second PCR ran 7 to 11 cycles. TCRdb re-called the 5' RACE reads with MiXCR, one entry per CDR3 protein. The table has hundreds of thousands of distinct CDR3 sequences, under 55% seen once. What was sequenced was blood. Receptor source: a man at least 80 years old in good health.

V usage is TRBV20-1 and J usage is TRBJ2-5; tentatively, D is TRBD1 (6 bases). With the DNA end fitting TRBJ2-7 better, the J assignment may be wrong. CDR3 length: 12 amino acids. Germline-derived CDR1 and CDR2 are DFQATT and SNEGSKA (reference sequence). The CDR3 nucleotides are TGCAGTGCTCCATACAGGGACCACGAGCAGTACTTC. Translated, it gives CSAPYRDHEQYF.

The genes are TRBV2 and TRBJ1-1, with TRBD1 matching over 11 bases. This CDR3 comprises 14 residues. The germline CDR1 and CDR2 sequences are SNHLY and FYNNEI. V was clipped by 7 bases and J by 3 bases; unmatched bases: 4. The CDR3 DNA follows: TGTGCCAGCACCCGGGACAGGGGGTACACTGAAGCTTTCTTT. It specifies CASTRDRGYTEAFF.

CDR3 nucleotide sequence: TGTGCCAGCAGCTTAGTGGGGGGTGGAGCGGGAGAGGAGCAGTACTTC. It is translated as CASSLVGGGAGEEQYF. J is TRBJ2-7 and V is TRBV7-9, with 8 bases matching TRBD2. The junction had 12 bases not matched to a gene; V was cut back by 1 base and J by 7 bases. The germline V gene has CDR1 SEHNR and CDR2 FQNEAQ (reference sequence). CDR3 length equals 16 residues.

In its sample, this clonotype was seen many times. V is TRBV15 and J is TRBJ2-7, with 8 bases matching TRBD1. Germline CDR1 reads LNHNV; CDR2 reads YYDKDF (reference sequence). CDR3 length: 17 amino acids. V was pared by 0 bases and J by 1 base, with 8 bases of the junction left unmatched. The CDR3 DNA sequence: TGTGCCACCAGCAGAGAACGCTGGGACAGGCCTTCCTACGAGCAGTACTTC. Protein: CATSRERWDRPSYEQYF.

Many counts were recorded for this clonotype. The chain couples TRBV6-5 to TRBJ2-1; 7 nucleotides agree with TRBD2. CDR3 length: 16 residues. Germline CDR1 and CDR2: MNHEY and SVGAGI. V lost 0 bases to trimming and J lost 5 bases; unmatched junction nucleotides: 7. The CDR3 protein is CASSYSPGGINNEQFF. The CDR3 bases are TGTGCCAGCAGTTACTCTCCCGGGGGGATAAACAATGAGCAGTTCTTC.

This clonotype was picked up a small number of times. The chain links TRBV7-2 to TRBJ1-2; possible D gene TRBD1, 6 bases. Germline V gene sequence: CDR1 SGHTA, CDR2 FQGNSA. The V end was cut by 5 bases, the J end by 5 bases, with 18 bases between. The CDR3 is 15 residues long. The CDR3 here is CASSPSTGLPYGYTF. CDR3 bases: TGTGCCAGCAGCCCATCGACAGGTCTACCTTATGGCTACACCTTC.

The chain employs TRBV10-1 and TRBJ2-4; no reliable D call. This CDR3 has 14 residues. Germline V gene data show CDR1 as WNHNN and CDR2 as SYGVQD (reference sequence). Deletions cut 0 bases from V and 9 bases from J, with 12 bases between. CDR3 coding DNA: TGCGCCAGCAGTGAGTCGCGATCATCAGCCATTCAGTACTTC. Translating it yields CASSESRSSAIQYF.

This clonotype was detected only a few times. This chain joins TRBV7-9 and TRBJ2-7; 10 nucleotides line up with TRBD1. The CDR3 length is 15 residues. V trimming: 5 bases; J trimming: 2 bases; junction bases outside the gene matches: 6. The germline gives CDR1 SEHNR, CDR2 FQNEAQ (reference sequence). The CDR3 loop is CASSPRTGGTYEQYF. The CDR3, as DNA: TGTGCCAGCAGCCCCCGGACAGGGGGGACCTACGAGCAGTACTTC. Supplemented by reference TRBV7-9 and TRBJ2-7, the full variable domain reads DTGVSQNPRHKITKRGQNVTFRCDPISEHNRLYWYRQTLGQGPEFLTYFQNEAQLEKSRLLSDRFSAERPKGSFSTLEIQRTEQGDSAMYLCASSPRTGGTYEQYFGPGTRLTVT.

J is TRBJ2-7 and V is TRBV28, with 10 bases aligning to TRBD1. Germline V gives CDR1 MDHEN, CDR2 SYDVKM. Germline trimming cut 10 bases from V and 4 bases from J; bases unmatched to any gene: 4. The CDR3 totals 12 residues. The CDR3, as DNA: TGTGCCATCCGGACAGGGGGGTACGAGCAGTACTTC. Translated, it gives CAIRTGGYEQYF.

A note on this clonotype: One end of the junction does not line up with germline, which may come from a read error. The rearrangement links TRBV5-5 to TRBJ2-5; either TRBD1 or TRBD2 may fit D (5 bases each). Per germline, CDR1 SGHKS and CDR2 YYEKEE (reference sequence). This CDR3 has 14 amino acids. CDR3 residues: CTSSLGTGKETQYF. DNA for the CDR3: TGTACCAGCAGCCTCGGGACGGGCAAAGAGACCCAGTACTTC.

J is TRBJ2-3 and V is TRBV12-3 or TRBV12-4; tentative D call: TRBD1 (5 bases). The CDR3 spans 15 residues. V was pared by 3 bases and J by 5 bases, with 15 bases between. CDR3 protein: CASSFPRQGEDTQYF. For the CDR3, the DNA is TGTGCCAGCAGTTTCCCCCGGCAGGGCGAAGATACGCAGTATTTT.

The chain recombines TRBV5-1 with TRBJ2-1; 7 bases are shared with TRBD2. V dropped 1 base and J dropped 9; count of bases not matched to a gene: 7. Germline loops: CDR1 SGHRS, CDR2 YFSETQ. This CDR3 has 14 amino acids. DNA for the CDR3: TGCGCCAGCAGCTTGCGACGGGGGGAGGGTGAGCAGTTCTTC. Translating gives CASSLRRGEGEQFF.

Of note for this clonotype: Its ends do not fully match the called genes, so a read error is possible. The genes are TRBV7-9 and TRBJ2-7, with D tentatively TRBD1 (5 bases). The CDR3 contains 13 residues. The V gene's germline CDR1 is SEHNR and CDR2 FQNEAQ (reference sequence). CDR3 DNA sequence: TGTGCCACCAGCCCAGGGTCTTCCCACGAGCAGTACTTC. This sequence encodes CATSPGSSHEQYF.

The chain employs TRBV7-2 and TRBJ2-2; 11 nucleotides agree with TRBD2. Germline CDR1 SGHTA, CDR2 FQGNSA. With 3 bases clipped from V and 3 bases from J, the junction kept 3 bases outside the gene matches. CDR3 length: 16 amino acids. CDR3 in amino acids: CASSLSSGGYTGELFF. The CDR3 region has the DNA TGTGCCAGCAGCTTGTCTAGCGGGGGGTACACCGGGGAGCTGTTTTTT.

For this clonotype: A clone one base away is much larger, so this may be a read error. The chain links TRBV6-5 to TRBJ2-1; D is undetermined. The DNA end favors TRBJ2-7, so the J call may be wrong. This CDR3 is 12 amino acids long. The germline V gene has CDR1 MNHEY and CDR2 SVGAGI. CDR3 nucleotides: TGTGCCAGCAGCCTAGTCCACAATGAGCAGTACTTC. This sequence encodes CASSLVHNEQYF.

This rearrangement joins TRBV24-1 to TRBJ2-6; 9 nucleotides match TRBD1. This CDR3 has 17 residues. Trimming at V came to 3 bases and at J to 2 bases, leaving 4 bases not matched to a gene. The V gene's germline CDR1 is KGHDR and CDR2 SFDVKD. The CDR3 loop is CATSDQTGGAGANVLTF. CDR3 nucleotide sequence: TGTGCCACCAGTGATCAAACAGGGGGCGCTGGGGCCAACGTCCTGACTTTC.

This rearrangement joins TRBV2 to TRBJ2-3, with D possibly TRBD1 on 6 matching bases. Germline V lookup: CDR1 SNHLY, CDR2 FYNNEI. CDR3 length equals 17 residues. V lost 2 bases and J 4 bases, leaving 19 bases between the germline ends. The CDR3 DNA reads TGTGCCAGCAGTGAAAAGGTTGGGGGCGTACGACCAGATACGCAGTATTTT. Its translation is CASSEKVGGVRPDTQYF.